This T cell receptor beta chain was captured in a study of blood T cells in healthy people across ages. This clonotype has just a few counts. Its antigen remains unidentified. The study's findings and limits: Investigators treated diversity estimates from one million T cells as underestimates.

A second PCR of 7 to 11 cycles used a sample-barcoded 5' primer and a J-beta primer mix. Each CDR3 protein gets one entry after TCRdb re-called the 5' RACE reads with MiXCR. The sample has around 1,000,000 distinct CDR3 sequences, approximately 38% seen once; the top ten hold around 12%. The V gene lost 0 bases and the J gene lost 2 bases, with 10 bases spanning the gap. The CDR3 sequence is 15 residues long. Germline-derived CDR1 and CDR2 are SGHTA and FQGNSA. The gene calls are TRBV7-2 and TRBJ2-5; D is unresolved. The sequence was obtained from a man younger than 35 in good health. The sequencing input was blood. The CDR3 sequence: CASSLAPGVQETQYF. The DNA of the CDR3 is TGTGCCAGCAGCTTAGCCCCCGGAGTTCAAGAGACCCAGTACTTC.